This T cell receptor (beta chain) originates from a study of cytomegalovirus exposure and HLA in healthy donors (dated by TCRdb to about 2017). Study-wide context: An earlier analysis of more than 550 of the donors reported 276 Gb of sequence data and around 100 million unique TCR beta sequences obtained from approximately 180 million T cells. About five DR-DQ haplotypes were treated as single units for association and clustering because of strong linkage in the cohort. The study profiled the T cell repertoires of 666 subjects by immunosequencing and related them to cytomegalovirus serostatus. Every discovery cohort repertoire had been produced on one sequencing platform. On average, approximately 250,000 unique TCR beta nucleotide sequences were sequenced per donor among roughly 430 genotyped donors of the cohort, with roughly 18% of those sequences being non-productive. To study patterns of TCR occurrence, a later analysis re-analyzed previously published TCR beta repertoires from under 750 donors and added high-resolution HLA genotyping. Among the roughly 410 genotyped donors, around 81% belonged to the genetic ancestry cluster associated with self-reported Caucasian donors. To decide whether each TCR beta V gene segment behaved as functional or pseudogenic, an earlier analysis of 587 of the donors relied on high-throughput TCR beta sequencing. In addition to the first cohort of 650 to 750 subjects, a separate validation cohort of about 120 different subjects was used. The later analysis used no new phenotypic data to find candidate immune exposures, relying instead on TCR beta sequences and their occurrence across donors. The study aimed to test whether cataloging public T cell receptors could reveal signatures of past pathogen exposure. About 280 gigabases of sequencing data and some 85 million unique TCR sequences were included in an early release covering several hundred HLA-typed donors. Both class I and class II loci were covered by HLA typing, at four-digit resolution. In a later genetic analysis, genome-wide SNP genotypes for about 55% of the roughly 700 donors were used, and that subset was treated as a discovery cohort. The study combined high-throughput TCR immunosequencing, statistical association of individual TCRs with disease status, and machine learning to predict cytomegalovirus infection status. Typing coverage varied by locus: about 629-630 donors for A, B, C, DRB1 and DQB1; more than 500 for DQA1; more than 600 for DPA1; under 490 for DPB1. Donor age, sex, ethnicity and CMV serostatus were compiled alongside the repertoire data. What the work shows at the level of the full study, not this receptor alone: The classifier was reported to diagnose cytomegalovirus status with high specificity and sensitivity in both the original and validation cohorts. Most CMV-associated TCR beta chains appeared to be HLA-restricted in a later analysis, and the HLA associations seemed to be driven largely by CMV exposure. HLA typing was unavailable for some donors at each locus, so association tests used only the typed subset. Linkage disequilibrium might explain the correlated functional status among segregating V segments, but an unknown experimental factor could not be excluded. Because counts were too low, seventeen rarely observed V segments, including chromosome 9 orphons, were excluded from the earlier analysis of some 590 of the donors. A total of 150 to 200 TCR beta chains were listed by the study as associated with cytomegalovirus. A cluster of highly shared sequence variants was judged likely to be a technical artifact of the sequencing pipeline. In this cohort, only TCR beta chains were sequenced, and detectable features were limited by the absence of alpha or paired-chain data. A later genetic analysis reported fewer N-insertions in productive TCRs among donors in an Asian-associated ancestry cluster than the approximately 700-donor mean. In a later analysis, TCR association rates were found to vary across HLA loci, with the most associated TCRs seen for DRB1 alleles and the fewest for HLA-C alleles. An earlier analysis of 450 to 750 of the donors showed that most TCR beta V segments appeared in productive rearrangements either about 87% or about 30% of the time, which broadly matched IMGT annotations. Some IMGT-functional V segments, including TRBV6-2 and TRBV6-3, could not be told apart with the 87-base-pair reads, so those segments were excluded. Roughly uniform sequencing depth across donors was assumed in presence/absence analyses, although this assumption may not hold. A further reported finding was that TCR beta sequences accurately predicted the HLA-A and HLA-B alleles for most subjects in the first cohort. Compared with equally common non-associated chains, HLA-associated TCR beta chains in a later analysis were more clonally expanded and had lower generation probabilities. Most TCR sequences were seen in very few donors, while some public TCRs were found in many individuals. In a later analysis, around 17,000 TCR beta sequences were associated with specific HLA alleles at a false discovery rate of 0.05. According to the authors, the approach could potentially be generalized to other disease states and immunological phenotypes. A later genetic analysis associated a missense DCLRE1C variant with V-gene and J-gene trimming of TCR beta chains, and an independent cohort replicated the association. Assigning TCR associations to individual alleles was difficult when HLA alleles, especially DR and DQ, strongly co-occurred. A few of the identified cytomegalovirus-associated TCR beta chains were confirmed in vitro to be specific for cytomegalovirus antigens. Immune exposure information for the cohort was limited to CMV serostatus. A later analysis reported that several top co-occurrence clusters appeared linked to parvovirus B19, influenza, CMV and Epstein-Barr virus.

Unmatched junction bases come to 7, with V trimmed by 1 base and J by 2 bases. The germline V gene (reference sequence) provides CDR1 SEHNR and CDR2 FQNEAQ. CDR3 length: 17 amino acids, cysteine to phenylalanine. Only the CDR3 DNA is retained, 51 bases long and in frame from the first base. Libraries came from the immunoSEQ multiplex PCR assay. For the multiplex PCR, a mixture combining 60 forward primers for TCR Vbeta segments and 13 reverse primers for TCR Jbeta segments was used. The CDR3 region of rearranged TCR beta genes was amplified from genomic DNA by a multiplex PCR assay. The Illumina HiSeq System was used to sequence the amplified TCR beta libraries as 87-base-pair reads. The authors' analysis ran thus. In a later analysis, 70 million to 95 million unique TCR beta chains were counted across the roughly 670 repertoires, and roughly 11 million of these chains were shared by at least two donors. A nearest-neighbor algorithm error-corrected the raw reads and collapsed the reads into unique sequences, merging closely related sequences to remove PCR and sequencing errors. CDR3 sequences were aligned to IMGT reference sequences to assign V, D and J gene segments. For a sequence to be retained, a match of at least six nucleotides to both a V gene segment and a J gene segment was required. Rearrangements were called productive when the CDR3 lacked stop codons and stayed in frame with V and J; all others were non-productive. Following IMGT convention, CDR3 was defined as the stretch from the second conserved V-encoded cysteine up to the conserved J-encoded phenylalanine. In an earlier analysis of 500 to 650 of the donors, sequences lacking an unambiguous match to a single V gene segment were excluded. In an earlier analysis of 587 of the donors, a V segment was called functional when productive rearrangements were above 56.7%, and segregating when the standard deviation between donors exceeded 5%. To diagnose cytomegalovirus status from the catalog of TCR beta chain sequences, a statistical classification framework was built. In a later analysis, V and J genes were assigned by comparing TCR nucleotide sequences against IMGT/GENE-DB human TR gene sequences. In a later analysis, CDR3 sequences and most-parsimonious VDJ recombination scenarios were assigned using the TCRdist pipeline. In a later analysis, each TCR beta chain was defined by its CDR3 amino acid sequence together with its V-gene family, and reads without a unique V-gene family were excluded. In a later analysis, several hundred highly shared, low-generation-probability nucleotide sequences were removed to address suspected cross-contamination and a sequencing artifact. A later analysis calculated a clonal expansion index for each public chain from normalized within-repertoire ranks of inferred template counts. Generation probabilities in a later analysis came from a VDJ recombination model fitted to out-of-frame rearrangements, and those results were checked against IGoR. A later analysis scored TCR-TCR, TCR-HLA and TCR-CMV co-occurrence with hypergeometric tests, applying a repertoire-size bias correction to TCR pairs. False discovery rates were estimated in a later analysis by permuting HLA or CMV assignments 20 times. In a later analysis, co-occurring TCRs were grouped using DBSCAN, with TCRdist sequence similarity added in when clustering inside HLA-allele-positive subsets. Co-occurrence clustering excluded repertoires with fewer than 30,000 or more than 120,000 public chains, plus five with anomalous nucleotide sharing. TCRdb took this table from immuneACCESS and kept in-frame rearrangements with V and J called. Such tables lack part of the clones; where checked against another copy, unresolved V genes explain under half of the gap, and the rest is unexplained. V, J and clone size are taken as reported in that table, and D and trimming were inferred from the DNA itself. The sample records 120,000 to 150,000 clones, about 79% of which are singletons. The top ten clones comprise roughly 4.5% of the sample.

With respect to this clone: Its antigen remains undetermined. Within one base of it there is no much larger clone, and no base qualities were kept.

The cohort consisted of approximately 690 healthy bone marrow donors. All cohort members were sampled while nominally healthy, although unrecorded immune exposures were likely present. The donor was CMV seropositive and was included in the group of 250 to 300 seropositive cohort members. A peripheral blood sample was provided by each donor, and peripheral blood mononuclear cells were used for TCR beta sequencing. The Qiagen DNeasy Blood Extraction Kit was used to extract genomic DNA from the blood cell samples. The chain links TRBV7-9 with TRBJ2-2; the junction holds 7 bases that match TRBD2. The sequence derives from a man aged 40-50 years in good health and CMV-seropositive. Sample: PBMCs. The CDR3 amino acid sequence is: CASSLERGGGNTGELFF. The bases are TGTGCCAGCAGCTTAGAACGAGGCGGGGGAAACACCGGGGAGCTGTTTTTT.